These 28 T cell receptor beta chains share one sample of origin, sequenced in a study of blood T cell repertoires in COVID-19. Clones were sequenced by immunoSEQ multiplex PCR, and TCRdb holds only the in-frame ones, with some missing. The repertoire includes 84,000 or so clones, about four fifths of them detected once, and around 12% sits in the top ten. The specimen was peripheral blood. These receptors were collected from a woman aged 35 to 49 with active or convalescent COVID-19.

The J gene is TRBJ1-5, the V gene TRBV5-8; D is undetermined. Looked up from germline, CDR1 is SGHTS and CDR2 is YDEGEE. Trimming removed 2 bases from V and 4 bases from J, with 7 bases in between. The CDR3 runs 13 residues. The CDR3 sequence is CASSLDGNQPQHF. DNA for the CDR3: TGTGCCAGCAGCTTAGACGGGAATCAGCCCCAGCATTTT.

As regards this clone: In the same sample, other DNA sequences code for this CDR3. CDR3 protein: CASSLRGSEQYF. In DNA form, the CDR3 reads TGTGCCAGCAGCTTGAGAGGGAGCGAGCAGTACTTC. This chain connects TRBV7-9 to TRBJ2-7; D possibly corresponds to TRBD2 (5 bases). Germline assignment: CDR1 SEHNR and CDR2 FQNEAQ (reference sequence). V was pared by 3 bases and J by 6 bases, with 9 bases between. This CDR3 spans 12 amino acids. The full variable domain, its missing parts supplied by reference TRBV7-9 and TRBJ2-7, is DTGVSQNPRHKITKRGQNVTFRCDPISEHNRLYWYRQTLGQGPEFLTYFQNEAQLEKSRLLSDRFSAERPKGSFSTLEIQRTEQGDSAMYLCASSLRGSEQYFGPGTRLTVT.

The J gene is TRBJ2-7, the V gene TRBV9; D perhaps matches TRBD1 (10 bases). CDR1 and CDR2 (germline): SGDLS, YYNGEE. This CDR3 spans 20 amino acids. Deletions cut 0 bases from V and 4 bases from J, with 29 bases between. CDR3 DNA sequence: TGTGCCAGCAGCGTAGGGGGACAGGGGTCGGAGCGGGAGGCCTTGTACGAGCAGTACTTC. This sequence encodes CASSVGGQGSEREALYEQYF.

The gene calls are TRBV19 and TRBJ1-1, with 7 bases aligning to TRBD1. J was trimmed by 4 bases and V by 6 bases; bases with no gene match: 5. The CDR3 spans 13 residues. The germline V gene encodes CDR1 LNHDA and CDR2 SQIVND (reference sequence). CDR3 bases: TGTGCCAGTAGCACAAACAGGGGCACTGAAGCTTTCTTT. Translation: CASSTNRGTEAFF. Combining the CDR3 with reference TRBV19 and TRBJ1-1 gives the whole variable domain DGGITQSPKYLFRKEGQNVTLSCEQNLNHDAMYWYRQDPGQGLRLIYYSQIVNDFQKGDIAEGYSVSREKKESFPLTVTSAQKNPTAFYLCASSTNRGTEAFFGQGTRLTVV.

The rearrangement joins TRBV4-1 to TRBJ1-3; 9 bases are a match to TRBD1. Germline V CDR1 and CDR2: MGHRA, YSYEKL. V gave up 0 bases and J gave up 3 bases; unmatched junction bases: 6. This CDR3 spans 17 amino acids. CDR3 amino acids: CASSQDRTGGYGNTIYF. The CDR3 nucleotides are TGCGCCAGCAGCCAAGATCGTACAGGGGGCTATGGAAACACCATATATTTT.

The CDR3, as DNA: TGTGCCAGCAGTCCCGGGACTTCCAATGAGCAGTTCTTC. It yields the protein CASSPGTSNEQFF. This sequence joins TRBV6-5 and TRBJ2-1; tentative D call: TRBD2 (6 bases). The CDR3 totals 13 residues. V was shortened by 5 bases and J by 6 bases, with 11 bases between the two germline ends. CDR1 and CDR2 (germline): MNHEY, SVGAGI.

The chain uses TRBV27 and TRBJ2-5; possible D gene TRBD1, 5 bases. Per germline, CDR1 MNHEY and CDR2 SMNVEV (reference sequence). The CDR3 consists of 14 residues. Trimming left V 5 bases short and J 4 bases short, with 14 bases between. The CDR3 is CASSEWVQGETQYF. The CDR3 coding sequence is TGTGCCAGCAGTGAATGGGTCCAGGGAGAGACCCAGTACTTC.

The chain has TRBV25-1 and TRBJ2-2; 7 bases are a match to TRBD2. Germline CDR1 and CDR2: MGHDK and SYGVNS. Unmatched junction bases numbered 4, after V lost 4 bases and J lost 2 bases. This CDR3 has 15 residues. Here the CDR3 DNA reads TGTGCCAGCAGTGCGGGCGGGAGCAACACCGGGGAGCTGTTTTTT. Residues: CASSAGGSNTGELFF.

The V gene is TRBV6-6, the J gene TRBJ2-2, with D possibly being TRBD1 or TRBD2 (5 bases each). From germline, CDR1 is MNHNY and CDR2 SVGAGI (reference sequence). This CDR3 is built from 16 residues. The ends were cut back, 5 bases at V and 1 base at J, with 14 bases in the middle. The CDR3 coding sequence is TGTGCCAGCAGTGACTACAGGATGCTGAACACCGGGGAGCTGTTTTTT. Protein: CASSDYRMLNTGELFF.

This chain links TRBV4-2 with TRBJ2-5; D perhaps matches TRBD2 (5 bases). Trimming removed 0 bases from V and 3 bases from J, with 8 bases in between. Germline-derived CDR1 and CDR2 are LGHNA and YNFKEQ. This CDR3 comprises 14 residues. CDR3 residues: CASSQDLREETQYF. CDR3 DNA sequence: TGTGCCAGCAGCCAAGATTTGCGGGAAGAGACCCAGTACTTC.

The rearrangement joins TRBV27 to TRBJ2-7; D uncertain. V dropped 6 bases and J dropped 0 bases, with 15 bases sitting between them. Germline V CDR1 and CDR2: MNHEY, SMNVEV (reference sequence). The CDR3 is 15 residues long. CDR3 in DNA: TGTGCCAGCAGCTACCTGTCCACGAGCTCCTACGAGCAGTACTTC. Its translation: CASSYLSTSSYEQYF.

The chain employs TRBV2 and TRBJ2-1; TRBD1 aligns across 8 bases. The CDR3 is 15 residues long. J was trimmed by 4 bases and V by 3 bases; bases with no gene match: 5. CDR1 SNHLY and CDR2 FYNNEI come from the germline V gene. The CDR3 DNA follows: TGTGCCAGCAGTGACTCCGGACAGGGATACAATGAGCAGTTCTTC. Its protein is CASSDSGQGYNEQFF.

This clone was seen a few times. The J gene is TRBJ1-2, the V gene TRBV6-6, with D maybe TRBD1 (5 bases). CDR1 and CDR2 (germline): MNHNY, SVGAGI (reference sequence). V was pared by 0 bases and J by 4 bases, with 12 bases between. This CDR3 has 15 residues. DNA of the CDR3: TGTGCCAGCAGTTACTCGGCGGGGGATGGCTATGGCTACACCTTC. Residues: CASSYSAGDGYGYTF.

The chain carries TRBV7-9 and TRBJ1-3, with D maybe TRBD1 (5 bases). The CDR3 is made up of 18 amino acids. Germline lookup yields CDR1 SEHNR and CDR2 FQNEAQ (reference sequence). V was clipped by 5 bases and J by 2 bases, with 22 bases between them. The CDR3 spells CASSPYDLTQGPGNTIYF. CDR3 in DNA: TGTGCCAGCAGCCCCTATGACCTTACTCAGGGCCCTGGAAACACCATATATTTT.

J is TRBJ2-7 and V is TRBV28; 7 nucleotides match TRBD1. Germline values: CDR1 MDHEN, CDR2 SYDVKM. The junction had 8 bases not matched to a gene; V was cut back by 7 bases and J by 2 bases. There are 14 residues in the CDR3. The CDR3 region is CASKRQGPPYEQYF. CDR3 bases: TGTGCCAGCAAAAGACAGGGACCCCCCTACGAGCAGTACTTC.

This clone was seen more than once but under ten times. The gene calls are TRBV7-6 and TRBJ2-3, with 12 bases fitting TRBD2. The CDR3 loop spans 18 amino acids. Germline V gives CDR1 SGHVS, CDR2 FNYEAQ. Trimming at V came to 1 base and at J to 4 bases, leaving 9 bases not matched to a gene. The CDR3 here is CASSLGGASGGASDTQYF. The CDR3 nucleotides are TGTGCCAGCAGCTTAGGTGGGGCTAGCGGGGGGGCGTCAGATACGCAGTATTTT.

Concerning this clone: The sample contains more than one DNA sequence encoding this CDR3. The chain joins TRBV7-2 to TRBJ2-5, with TRBD2 identical over 8 bases. Looked up from germline, CDR1 is SGHTA and CDR2 is FQGNSA. The CDR3 covers 14 residues. J was trimmed by 1 base and V by 3 bases; bases with no gene match: 1. CDR3 protein: CASSFGGAQETQYF. CDR3 sequence (DNA): TGTGCCAGCAGCTTCGGGGGGGCCCAAGAGACCCAGTACTTC.

The J gene is TRBJ2-7, the V gene TRBV5-1; D might be TRBD2 (6 bases). With 1 base removed from V and 7 bases from J, the gap between germline ends came to 9 bases. Germline values: CDR1 SGHRS, CDR2 YFSETQ. CDR3 length: 12 amino acids. CDR3 DNA: TGCGCCAGCAGCTTGTTGGGGGGAGAGCAGTACTTC. It yields the protein CASSLLGGEQYF.

This clone was observed a single time. The CDR3 coding sequence is TGTGCCACCATGGGTGGAATAGCGGACGAGGGGACCCAGTACTTC. The encoded protein is CATMGGIADEGTQYF. The gene calls are TRBV19 and TRBJ2-5, with D possibly TRBD2 on 6 matching bases. The CDR3 sequence is 15 residues long. Germline V lookup: CDR1 LNHDA, CDR2 SQIVND (reference sequence). V gave up 10 bases and J gave up 7 bases, with 25 bases separating them.

The gene calls are TRBV7-9 and TRBJ2-7; 12 bases map to TRBD2. In germline, CDR1 is SEHNR, CDR2 FQNEAQ (reference sequence). This CDR3 is built from 16 residues. The V and J ends lost 2 bases and 5 bases, in that order; junction bases with no gene match: 7. This CDR3 reads CASSLQLAGGADEQYF. DNA for the CDR3: TGTGCCAGCAGCTTACAACTAGCGGGAGGCGCTGACGAGCAGTACTTC.

This clone was observed a single time. This chain joins TRBV4-3 and TRBJ2-7; TRBD1 is a possible D gene (6 bases). The V gene's germline CDR1 is LGHNA and CDR2 YSLEER. The V and J ends lost 0 bases and 4 bases respectively, with 16 bases between them. This CDR3 comprises 16 residues. CDR3 sequence: CASSQDPERQVYEQYF. In DNA form, the CDR3 reads TGCGCCAGCAGCCAAGATCCCGAGAGACAGGTTTACGAGCAGTACTTC.

This clone was seen once. The chain couples TRBV27 to TRBJ2-7, with D maybe TRBD2 (5 bases). Germline V gene data show CDR1 as MNHEY and CDR2 as SMNVEV (reference sequence). Trimming left V 11 bases short and J 3 bases short, with 14 bases between. This CDR3 is built from 12 residues. CDR3 region: CADRTPGYEQYF. In DNA form, the CDR3 reads TGTGCCGATCGGACTCCGGGCTACGAGCAGTACTTC.

The J gene is TRBJ1-4, the V gene TRBV15; D is unclear. V gave up 0 bases and J gave up 4 bases, with 9 bases separating them. In germline, CDR1 is LNHNV, CDR2 YYDKDF (reference sequence). The CDR3 loop spans 15 amino acids. The DNA of the CDR3 is TGTGCCACCAGCAGAGAGAGGGCATATAATGAAAAACTGTTTTTT. It yields the protein CATSRERAYNEKLFF.

The rearrangement links TRBV19 to TRBJ1-2; D remains ambiguous. Germline values: CDR1 LNHDA, CDR2 SQIVND (reference sequence). The CDR3 extends over 13 amino acids. Trimming removed 6 bases from V and 7 bases from J, with 15 bases in between. The CDR3 loop reads CASRYSKSSGYTF. CDR3 sequence (DNA): TGTGCCAGTAGATACAGTAAGTCGTCTGGCTACACCTTC.

The V gene is TRBV27, the J gene TRBJ1-2, with D perhaps matching TRBD1 (5 bases). Germline assignment: CDR1 MNHEY and CDR2 SMNVEV (reference sequence). CDR3 length: 13 residues. V was cut by 2 bases and J by 4 bases, with 8 bases left in between. The CDR3: CASSLRGTYGYTF. Here the CDR3 DNA reads TGTGCCAGCAGTTTACGGGGGACCTATGGCTACACCTTC.

The chain links TRBV10-3 to TRBJ1-1; 8 nucleotides agree with TRBD1. The CDR3 loop spans 15 amino acids. V lost 0 bases to trimming and J lost 5 bases; unmatched junction nucleotides: 5. The germline gives CDR1 ENHRY, CDR2 SYGVKD. The CDR3 DNA reads as TGTGCCATCAGTGAGTCTGGAACAGGGGGTACTGAAGCTTTCTTT. Protein: CAISESGTGGTEAFF.

This clone was seen a handful of times. This chain connects TRBV3-1 (or the pseudogene TRBV3-2) to TRBJ2-7; 8 bases agree with TRBD2. The germline CDR1 and CDR2 sequences are LGHDT and YNNKEL (reference sequence). The CDR3 sequence is 15 residues long. The V gene end was trimmed by 2 bases and the J gene end by 1 base; junction bases not matched to a gene: 4. The CDR3 DNA reads TGTGCCAGCAGCCAATTTAGCGGGATGTCCTACGAGCAGTACTTC. Protein product: CASSQFSGMSYEQYF.

The V call is TRBV9, the J call TRBJ2-2; tentative D call: TRBD2 (6 bases). CDR3 length: 14 amino acids. With 4 bases removed from V and 7 bases from J, the gap between germline ends came to 14 bases. CDR1 is SGDLS, CDR2 YYNGEE, per germline. The CDR3 loop reads CASSFMGGLGELFF. CDR3 coding DNA: TGTGCCAGCAGCTTCATGGGGGGACTCGGGGAGCTGTTTTTT.